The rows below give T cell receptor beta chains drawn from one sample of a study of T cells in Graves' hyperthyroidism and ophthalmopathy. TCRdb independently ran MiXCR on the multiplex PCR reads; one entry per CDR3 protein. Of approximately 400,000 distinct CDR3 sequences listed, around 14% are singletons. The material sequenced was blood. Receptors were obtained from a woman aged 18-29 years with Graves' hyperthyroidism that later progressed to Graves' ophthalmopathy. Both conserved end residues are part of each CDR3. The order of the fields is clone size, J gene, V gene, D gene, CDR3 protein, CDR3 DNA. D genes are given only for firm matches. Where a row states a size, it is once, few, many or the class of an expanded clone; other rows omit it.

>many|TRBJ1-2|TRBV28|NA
CASSSTYGYTF
TGTGCCAGCAGCTCCACTTATGGCTACACCTTC
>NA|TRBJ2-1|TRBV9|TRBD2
CASSPQGLAGEQFF
TGTGCCAGCAGCCCGCAGGGACTAGCGGGGGAGCAGTTCTTC
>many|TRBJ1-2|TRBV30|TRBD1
CAWSVRGPTLNYGYTF
TGTGCCTGGAGTGTCAGGGGGCCCACCCTTAACTATGGCTACACCTTC
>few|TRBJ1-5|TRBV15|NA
CATSVRGPAQPQHF
TGTGCCACCAGCGTACGGGGGCCGGCTCAGCCCCAGCATTTT
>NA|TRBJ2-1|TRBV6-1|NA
CASSAMWGTHEQFF
TGTGCCAGCAGTGCCATGTGGGGGACCCATGAGCAGTTCTTC
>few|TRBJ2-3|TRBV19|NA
CASSPGVVWVRNTQYF
TGTGCCAGTAGTCCGGGCGTGGTGTGGGTGAGGAATACGCAGTATTTT
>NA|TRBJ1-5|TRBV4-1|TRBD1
CASSQPDRGLNNQPQHF
TGCGCCAGCAGCCAACCGGACAGGGGGCTGAATAATCAGCCCCAGCATTTT
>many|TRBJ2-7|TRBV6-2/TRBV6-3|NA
CASSSRQGGSYEQYF
TGTGCCAGCAGTTCCAGACAGGGAGGATCCTACGAGCAGTACTTC
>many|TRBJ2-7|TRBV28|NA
CASSTAGVTDYEQYF
TGTGCCAGCAGTACCGCAGGAGTAACGGACTACGAGCAGTACTTC
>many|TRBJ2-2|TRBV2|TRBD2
CASRLAGVNTGELFF
TGTGCCAGCAGGCTAGCGGGGGTGAACACCGGGGAGCTGTTTTTT
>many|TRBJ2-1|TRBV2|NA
CASSEGQVHEQFF
TGTGCCAGCAGTGAAGGACAGGTGCATGAGCAGTTCTTC
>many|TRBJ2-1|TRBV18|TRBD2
CASSPSGINNEQFF
TGTGCCAGCTCACCTAGCGGGATTAACAATGAGCAGTTCTTC
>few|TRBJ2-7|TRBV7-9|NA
CASSLVLEPYEQYF
TGTGCCAGCAGCTTAGTATTAGAGCCTTACGAGCAGTACTTC
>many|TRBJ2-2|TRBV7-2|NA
CASKGPNTGELFF
TGTGCCAGCAAGGGCCCGAACACCGGGGAGCTGTTTTTT
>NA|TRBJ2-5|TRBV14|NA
CASSQDWEKETQYF
TGTGCCAGCAGCCAAGATTGGGAGAAAGAGACCCAGTACTTC
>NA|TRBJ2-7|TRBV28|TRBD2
CASSSWLREDYEQYF
TGTGCCAGCAGTTCGTGGTTGCGGGAGGATTACGAGCAGTACTTC
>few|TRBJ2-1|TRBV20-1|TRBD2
CSARAESGTSGRKGSYNEQFF
TGCAGTGCTAGGGCCGAATCCGGGACTAGCGGGAGGAAGGGCTCCTACAATGAGCAGTTCTTC
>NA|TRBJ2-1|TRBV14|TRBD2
CASSRGSPGLAYNEQFF
TGTGCCAGCAGCCGTGGTAGCCCGGGACTAGCGTACAATGAGCAGTTCTTC
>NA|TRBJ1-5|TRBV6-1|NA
CASSERGRNQPQHF
TGTGCCAGCAGTGAAAGGGGCCGCAATCAGCCCCAGCATTTT
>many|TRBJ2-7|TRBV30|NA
CAWSPNREVYEQYF
TGTGCCTGGAGCCCAAACAGGGAAGTTTATGAGCAGTACTTC
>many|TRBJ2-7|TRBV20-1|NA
CSASSPGSSYEQYF
TGCAGTGCTAGCTCCCCGGGCAGCTCCTACGAGCAGTACTTC
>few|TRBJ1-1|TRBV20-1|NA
CSAERDTPSAEAFF
TGCAGTGCCGAACGGGACACGCCGTCGGCTGAAGCTTTCTTT
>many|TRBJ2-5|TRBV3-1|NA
CASSQRTSSETQYF
TGTGCCAGCAGCCAGCGGACATCGTCGGAGACCCAGTACTTC
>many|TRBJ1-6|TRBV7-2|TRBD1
CASSSSGTGLNNSPLHF
TGTGCCAGCAGCTCGTCCGGGACAGGGCTTAACAATTCACCCCTCCACTTT
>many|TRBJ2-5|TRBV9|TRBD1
CASSATGGKETQYF
TGTGCCAGCAGCGCAACAGGGGGCAAAGAGACCCAGTACTTC
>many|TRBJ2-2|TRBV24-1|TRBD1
CATRTGANTGELFF
TGTGCCACCAGGACAGGGGCTAACACCGGGGAGCTGTTTTTT
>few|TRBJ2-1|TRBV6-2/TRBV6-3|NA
CASSYMGPDLREQFF
TGTGCCAGCAGTTATATGGGACCAGATCTTCGGGAGCAGTTCTTC
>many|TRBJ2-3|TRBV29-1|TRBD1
CSAPGQGYQDTQYF
TGCAGCGCACCGGGACAGGGGTATCAAGATACGCAGTATTTT
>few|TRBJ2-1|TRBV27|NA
CASSSPGTLTYNEQFF
TGTGCCAGCAGTTCGCCCGGGACCCTAACTTACAATGAGCAGTTCTTC
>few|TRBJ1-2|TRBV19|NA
CASSIGTIYYGYTF
TGTGCCAGTAGTATTGGGACGATCTACTATGGCTACACCTTC
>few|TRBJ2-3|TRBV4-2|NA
CASSQEFRADTQYF
TGTGCCAGCAGCCAAGAATTCAGGGCAGATACGCAGTATTTT
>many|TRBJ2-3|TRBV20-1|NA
CSARDSQGTDTQYF
TGCAGTGCTAGGGATTCGCAGGGCACAGATACGCAGTATTTT
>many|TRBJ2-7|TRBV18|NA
CASSPPGLSYEQYF
TGTGCCAGCTCACCACCGGGACTGTCCTACGAGCAGTACTTC
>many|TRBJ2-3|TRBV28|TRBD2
CASSSLAGVADTQYF
TGTGCCAGCAGTTCCCTAGCGGGAGTTGCAGATACGCAGTATTTT
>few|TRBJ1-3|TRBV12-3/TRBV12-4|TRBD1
CASRGGGSSGNTIYF
TGTGCCAGCAGGGGAGGGGGCAGCTCTGGAAACACCATATATTTT
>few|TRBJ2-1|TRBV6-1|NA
CASRISDTSGYNEQFF
TGTGCCAGCAGAATATCCGACACGAGCGGGTACAATGAGCAGTTCTTC
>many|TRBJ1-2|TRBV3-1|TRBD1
CASSQDLPLGQLYGYTF
TGTGCCAGCAGCCAAGATCTCCCGCTGGGACAGCTCTATGGCTACACCTTC
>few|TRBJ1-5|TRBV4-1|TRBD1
CASSPGQGHQPQHF
TGCGCCAGCAGCCCGGGACAGGGGCATCAGCCCCAGCATTTT
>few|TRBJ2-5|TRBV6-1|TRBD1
CASPGQGQKETQYF
TGTGCCAGCCCGGGACAGGGGCAGAAAGAGACCCAGTACTTC
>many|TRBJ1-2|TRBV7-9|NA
CASSPPGYRDGYTF
TGTGCCAGCAGCCCGCCAGGGTATCGGGATGGCTACACCTTC
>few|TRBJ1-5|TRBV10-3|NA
CATRTAEVPNQPQHF
TGTGCCACCCGGACGGCGGAAGTTCCAAATCAGCCCCAGCATTTT
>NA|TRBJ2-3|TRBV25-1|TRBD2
CASLTAGRGEDTQYF
TGTGCCAGCCTCACCGCAGGCCGGGGGGAGGATACGCAGTATTTT
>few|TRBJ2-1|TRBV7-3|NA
CASSAGTLNNEQFF
TGTGCCAGCAGCGCCGGGACGTTGAACAATGAGCAGTTCTTC
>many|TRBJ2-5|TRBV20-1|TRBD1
CSASRDRATGETQYF
TGCAGTGCTAGTCGGGACAGGGCCACAGGGGAGACCCAGTACTTC
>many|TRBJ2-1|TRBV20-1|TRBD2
CSANLAGGLGEQFF
TGCAGTGCTAATCTAGCGGGAGGGCTGGGTGAGCAGTTCTTC
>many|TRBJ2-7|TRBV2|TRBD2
CASSRTSGTSYEQYF
TGTGCCAGCAGTAGGACTAGCGGGACCTCCTACGAGCAGTACTTC
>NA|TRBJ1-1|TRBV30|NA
CAWRARDPENTEAFF
TGTGCCTGGAGGGCACGGGACCCCGAGAACACTGAAGCTTTCTTT
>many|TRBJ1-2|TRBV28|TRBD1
CASSFYLLRDSQTF
TGTGCCAGCAGTTTCTACCTACTCCGGGACAGCCAAACCTTC
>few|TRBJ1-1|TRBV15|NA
CATSSGRGQRATEAFF
TGTGCCACCAGCAGCGGCCGAGGACAGCGGGCCACTGAAGCTTTCTTT
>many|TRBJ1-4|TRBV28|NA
CASSFNPRATNEKLFF
TGTGCCAGCAGTTTCAATCCCAGGGCAACTAATGAAAAACTGTTTTTT
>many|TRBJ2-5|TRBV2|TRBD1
CASSVDRAQETQYF
TGTGCCAGCAGTGTAGACAGGGCGCAAGAGACCCAGTACTTC
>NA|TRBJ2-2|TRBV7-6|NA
CASSFGSIGTGELFF
TGTGCCAGCAGCTTTGGGTCGATCGGCACCGGGGAGCTGTTTTTT
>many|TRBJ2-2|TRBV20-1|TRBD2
CSARIAGANTGELFF
TGCAGTGCTCGCATAGCGGGAGCGAACACCGGGGAGCTGTTTTTT
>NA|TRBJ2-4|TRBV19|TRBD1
CATARTGLAKNIQYF
TGTGCCACGGCCAGGACAGGGCTAGCCAAAAACATTCAGTACTTC